The rows below give T cell receptor beta chains drawn from one sample of a study of blood T cells in healthy people across ages. TCRdb reanalysed the 5' RACE reads using MiXCR and keeps one entry per CDR3 protein. The top ten hold approximately 30% of the sample, which has hundreds of thousands of distinct CDR3 sequences, roughly 29% seen once. Sequenced input: blood. These receptors came from a woman in her seventies in good health. Both conserved end residues are part of each CDR3. D genes are given only for firm matches. Only part of the rows carry a size: once, few, many, or a class if the clone is expanded.

clone_size,d_call,v_call,j_call,cdr3_aa,cdr3_nt
few,.,TRBV29-1,TRBJ2-4,CSVDWESTNIQYF,TGCAGCGTTGATTGGGAATCCACCAACATTCAGTACTTC
.,TRBD2,TRBV6-5,TRBJ2-5,CASNDGLAGRETQYF,TGTGCCAGCAACGACGGACTAGCGGGGCGAGAGACCCAGTACTTC
.,.,TRBV3-1,TRBJ2-2,CASSPLNTGELFF,TGTGCCAGCAGCCCATTAAACACCGGGGAGCTGTTTTTT
.,TRBD1,TRBV29-1,TRBJ2-2,CSVEDDRGRTGELFF,TGCAGCGTTGAAGACGACAGGGGGCGGACCGGGGAGCTGTTTTTT
.,.,TRBV20-1,TRBJ2-1,CSAPSSRSSYNEQFF,TGCAGTGCTCCAAGCAGCCGGAGCTCCTACAATGAGCAGTTCTTC
few,TRBD2,TRBV29-1,TRBJ2-3,CSVEASGKMNTQYF,TGCAGCGTTGAAGCTAGCGGGAAGATGAATACGCAGTATTTT
few,TRBD2,TRBV6-2/TRBV6-3,TRBJ2-2,CASSYKLAGGRSLELFF,TGTGCCAGCAGTTACAAACTAGCGGGAGGACGATCGCTGGAGCTGTTTTTT
.,.,TRBV2,TRBJ2-7,CASQTDRLSSYEQYF,TGTGCCAGCCAAACCGACAGGTTAAGCTCCTACGAGCAGTACTTC
.,.,TRBV11-1,TRBJ2-7,CASSLGTDYEQYF,TGTGCCAGCAGCTTAGGGACAGACTACGAGCAGTACTTC
.,.,TRBV20-1,TRBJ2-5,CSATIKTQYF,TGCAGTGCCACGATAAAGACCCAGTACTTC
few,TRBD1,TRBV7-8,TRBJ1-1,CASSPRTGINTEAFF,TGTGCCAGCAGCCCCAGGACAGGGATCAACACTGAAGCTTTCTTT
few,.,TRBV3-1,TRBJ1-4,CASSRGRSNEKLFF,TGTGCCAGCAGCCGGGGACGATCTAATGAAAAACTGTTTTTT
many,.,TRBV5-5,TRBJ2-1,CASSLEGQGAAYNEQFF,TGTGCCAGCAGCTTGGAGGGTCAGGGAGCGGCTTACAATGAGCAGTTCTTC
.,.,TRBV9,TRBJ1-6,CASSVGDVSNSPLHF,TGTGCCAGCAGCGTGGGGGACGTATCAAATTCACCCCTCCACTTT
.,.,TRBV20-1,TRBJ2-3,CSALSGAVGTDTQYF,TGCAGTGCACTATCGGGGGCGGTCGGCACAGATACGCAGTATTTT
few,.,TRBV29-1,TRBJ1-2,CSVVRNGNYGYTF,TGCAGCGTTGTACGCAACGGCAACTATGGCTACACCTTC
.,TRBD1,TRBV7-8,TRBJ2-5,CASSSRQGQGAFETQYF,TGTGCCAGCAGCTCAAGGCAGGGACAGGGGGCCTTTGAGACCCAGTACTTC
few,.,TRBV20-1,TRBJ1-1,CSARPLAGTNTEAFF,TGCAGTGCTAGACCCCTAGCAGGCACGAACACTGAAGCTTTCTTT
many,.,TRBV28,TRBJ2-1,CASSGFDEQFF,TGTGCCAGCAGCGGATTCGATGAGCAGTTCTTC
.,.,TRBV20-1,TRBJ1-2,CSAPGPGVYGYTF,TGCAGTGCGCCGGGACCGGGAGTCTATGGCTACACCTTC
few,.,TRBV5-1,TRBJ2-1,CASSLSGNLNEQFF,TGCGCCAGCAGCTTATCCGGGAACCTAAATGAGCAGTTCTTC
.,.,TRBV20-1,TRBJ2-3,CSARDLGGTDTQYF,TGCAGTGCTAGAGATTTGGGAGGTACAGATACGCAGTATTTT
.,.,TRBV5-1,TRBJ2-7,CASNSIGLVGEQYF,TGCGCCAGCAACTCTATAGGGCTTGTTGGCGAGCAGTACTTC
few,.,TRBV10-3,TRBJ1-3,CAAWEGTAGNTIYF,TGTGCCGCCTGGGAAGGGACTGCTGGAAACACCATATATTTT
.,TRBD1,TRBV25-1,TRBJ1-2,CASSENGLRTGALYGYTF,TGTGCCAGCAGTGAAAACGGGTTGAGGACAGGGGCCTTATATGGCTACACCTTC
many,.,TRBV12-3/TRBV12-4,TRBJ1-3,CASSLSGNTIYF,TGTGCCAGCAGTTTAAGTGGAAACACCATATATTTT
few,.,TRBV7-8,TRBJ2-1,CASSYTWNDRNNEQFF,TGTGCCAGCAGCTACACGTGGAACGACAGGAACAATGAGCAGTTCTTC
.,TRBD1,TRBV7-2,TRBJ2-5,CASSLVLTGGALAETQYF,TGTGCCAGCAGCTTAGTCCTGACAGGGGGCGCCTTGGCGGAGACCCAGTACTTC
.,.,TRBV19,TRBJ1-2,CASSIVQGSGYTF,TGTGCCAGTAGTATTGTACAGGGAAGTGGCTACACCTTC
.,.,TRBV20-1,TRBJ2-5,CSASLGGQETQYF,TGCAGTGCTAGTCTGGGGGGACAAGAGACCCAGTACTTC
few,.,TRBV18,TRBJ2-7,CASSPGLGGSYEQYF,TGTGCCAGCTCACCGGGATTAGGGGGTTCCTACGAGCAGTACTTC
many,.,TRBV5-1,TRBJ2-7,CASSLDRAEQYF,TGCGCCAGCAGCTTGGACAGGGCCGAGCAGTACTTC
.,.,TRBV20-1,TRBJ1-1,CSARLLGRHMNTEAFF,TGCAGTGCTAGGCTTCTAGGACGGCACATGAACACTGAAGCTTTCTTT
.,.,TRBV18,TRBJ2-5,CASSPPTRQETQYF,TGTGCCAGCTCACCACCCACCCGACAAGAGACCCAGTACTTC
.,TRBD2,TRBV5-4,TRBJ2-1,CASTLTSGSYNEQFF,TGTGCCAGCACCCTGACTAGCGGCTCCTACAATGAGCAGTTCTTC
.,.,TRBV6-2/TRBV6-3,TRBJ1-1,CASSYGPRAFF,TGTGCCAGCAGTTATGGACCTCGGGCTTTCTTT
few,.,TRBV20-1,TRBJ2-3,CSAGEPDTQYF,TGCAGTGCCGGGGAGCCAGATACGCAGTATTTT
.,TRBD1,TRBV28,TRBJ1-4,CASSRTGVNEKLFF,TGTGCCAGCAGCCGGACAGGAGTTAATGAAAAACTGTTTTTT
few,.,TRBV28,TRBJ2-6,CAGKGTGGANVLTF,TGTGCCGGAAAGGGGACGGGTGGGGCCAACGTCCTGACTTTC
.,.,TRBV4-2,TRBJ2-5,CASSQDFGGQETQYF,TGTGCCAGCAGCCAAGACTTTGGAGGACAAGAGACCCAGTACTTC
.,.,TRBV20-1,TRBJ2-7,CSANRQNSYEQYF,TGCAGTGCCAACCGACAGAACTCCTACGAGCAGTACTTC
many,.,TRBV2,TRBJ1-1,CASSEFSGVTTEAFF,TGTGCCAGCAGTGAGTTTAGTGGGGTCACCACTGAAGCTTTCTTT
.,TRBD2,TRBV29-1,TRBJ2-1,CSVELLAGVDEQFF,TGCAGCGTTGAATTGCTAGCGGGAGTGGATGAGCAGTTCTTC
.,.,TRBV29-1,TRBJ2-2,CSVLHDTGELFF,TGCAGCGTTTTACACGACACCGGGGAGCTGTTTTTT
.,TRBD2,TRBV20-1,TRBJ2-7,CSARRPSGNYEQYF,TGCAGTGCTAGACGCCCCAGCGGGAACTACGAGCAGTACTTC
.,TRBD1,TRBV11-2,TRBJ2-7,CASSSGQDFYEQYF,TGTGCCAGCAGCTCGGGACAGGACTTCTACGAGCAGTACTTC
many,.,TRBV4-2,TRBJ1-4,CASSQEGQGGNEKLFF,TGTGCCAGCAGCCAAGAGGGCCAGGGCGGGAACGAAAAACTGTTTTTT
.,.,TRBV3-1,TRBJ1-2,CASSQDLAGYGYTF,TGTGCCAGCAGCCAAGATTTAGCCGGATATGGCTACACCTTC
.,.,TRBV2,TRBJ1-2,CASSEGGDYGYTF,TGTGCCAGCAGTGAAGGAGGAGATTATGGCTACACCTTC
.,.,TRBV29-1,TRBJ2-3,CNVVRGEDTQYF,TGCAACGTTGTCAGGGGGGAAGATACGCAGTATTTT
.,.,TRBV10-3,TRBJ2-3,CAISEFNAGSTDTQYF,TGTGCCATCAGTGAGTTTAATGCGGGGAGCACAGATACGCAGTATTTT
.,TRBD1,TRBV7-8,TRBJ1-5,CASSWTGTGRANQPQHF,TGTGCCAGCAGCTGGACAGGGACAGGGAGGGCAAATCAGCCCCAGCATTTT
.,.,TRBV20-1,TRBJ1-2,CSARKFTEGENYGYTF,TGCAGTGCTCGTAAATTTACAGAAGGGGAAAACTATGGCTACACCTTC
.,.,TRBV20-1,TRBJ2-1,CSASNGRVGYNEQFF,TGCAGTGCTAGTAACGGGCGGGTTGGCTACAATGAGCAGTTCTTC
few,TRBD1,TRBV7-2,TRBJ2-7,CASSATGGTAYEQYF,TGCGCCAGCAGCGCTACAGGGGGCACGGCCTACGAGCAGTACTTC
.,TRBD2,TRBV20-1,TRBJ2-3,CSASLALAGDTDTQYF,TGCAGTGCTAGCTTAGCACTAGCGGGGGACACAGATACGCAGTATTTT